The 20 T cell receptor beta chains presented below share a single source sample, sequenced in a study of shared clonotypes between healthy human individuals. Libraries were prepared by immunoSEQ multiplex PCR; TCRdb keeps only in-frame clonotypes and omits some of them. The table records roughly 680,000 clones, 55% to 80% of them present only once. Sequencing was done on a sample of memory CD4+ T cells sorted from blood. Subset meaning: CD45RA-negative fraction. The receptors were gathered from a woman in her thirties in good health.

The chain couples TRBV5-1 to TRBJ2-3; TRBD1 matches at 12 bases. The CDR3 totals 16 residues. Germline V gives CDR1 SGHRS, CDR2 YFSETQ. V dropped 4 bases and J dropped 2; count of bases not matched to a gene: 5. The CDR3 nucleotides read TGCGCCAGCAGCAGGGGACAGGGGGCCCCCACAGATACGCAGTATTTT. It translates to CASSRGQGAPTDTQYF.

In its sample, this clone was seen a few times. It may be a read error: a sequence one base away is much more abundant. Distinct nucleotide sequences in the sample also encode this CDR3. The V gene is TRBV19, the J gene TRBJ1-5, with 7 bases aligning to TRBD1. Germline V lookup: CDR1 LNHDA, CDR2 SQIVND (reference sequence). Germline trimming cut 4 bases from V and 5 bases from J; bases unmatched to any gene: 2. The CDR3 consists of 13 residues. The CDR3 nucleotides read TGTGCCAGTAGTACGCAGGGGGATCAGCCCCAGCATTTT. It encodes CASSTQGDQPQHF. Drawing the rest from reference TRBV19 and TRBJ1-5, the complete variable domain is DGGITQSPKYLFRKEGQNVTLSCEQNLNHDAMYWYRQDPGQGLRLIYYSQIVNDFQKGDIAEGYSVSREKKESFPLTVTSAQKNPTAFYLCASSTQGDQPQHFGDGTRLSIL.

The chain joins TRBV29-1 to TRBJ2-3; 7 positions match TRBD2. V shed 7 bases and J 12 bases; nucleotides not matched to a gene: 13. This CDR3 comprises 12 residues. CDR1 is SQVTM, CDR2 ANQGSEA, per germline. The CDR3 protein is CSGGREAPPQYF. The CDR3 DNA is TGCAGCGGGGGGAGGGAGGCCCCACCACAGTATTTT.

This clone turned up a few times. A much larger clone differs by one base, so this may be a read error. The same CDR3 can be traced to other DNA sequences in this sample. The V and J genes are TRBV5-1 and TRBJ1-1, with TRBD1 identical over 11 bases. CDR1 is SGHRS, CDR2 YFSETQ, per germline. This CDR3 region has 14 residues. V lost 4 bases, J lost 6 bases, and 5 bases stayed unmatched. CDR3 in amino acids: CASSGDRGWAEAFF. The CDR3 DNA reads as TGCGCCAGCAGCGGGGACAGGGGGTGGGCTGAAGCTTTCTTT.

This chain links TRBV19 with TRBJ1-2; unclear D gene. The CDR3 totals 16 residues. The germline V and J ends were trimmed by 1 base and 2 bases, with 14 bases remaining between them. Germline values: CDR1 LNHDA, CDR2 SQIVND (reference sequence). The CDR3, as DNA: TGTGCCAGTAGTATAGGACGGGCGATCGACAACTATGGCTACACCTTC. Translation: CASSIGRAIDNYGYTF.

V is TRBV2 and J is TRBJ1-2; TRBD1 agrees at 7 bases. V trimming: 9 bases; J trimming: 2 bases; junction bases outside the gene matches: 12. In germline, CDR1 is SNHLY, CDR2 FYNNEI. The CDR3 length is 15 residues. The CDR3, as DNA: TGTGCCAGTCCTACAAGTGGGGGACAGAACTATGGCTACACCTTC. It yields the protein CASPTSGGQNYGYTF.

The CDR3 nucleotides read TGTGCCAGCAGCTTAATAGCGGGAGGATCTGACAACGTGGGGACCCAGTACTTC. Its translation is CASSLIAGGSDNVGTQYF. The chain has TRBV11-2 and TRBJ2-5; 10 bases match TRBD2. V shed 2 bases and J 7 bases; nucleotides not matched to a gene: 16. CDR3 length equals 18 residues. Germline V gene data show CDR1 as SGHAT and CDR2 as FQNNGV.

The V call is TRBV25-1, the J call TRBJ2-3; D gene uncertain. Germline CDR1 MGHDK, CDR2 SYGVNS. Trimming pared 4 bases from V and 3 bases from J, leaving 5 bases between. This CDR3 region has 12 residues. The CDR3 reads CASSGTTDTQYF. The CDR3 region has the DNA TGTGCCAGCAGTGGTACGACAGATACGCAGTATTTT.

This chain joins TRBV18 and TRBJ1-2, with 7 bases that match TRBD1. V shed 4 bases and J 5 bases; nucleotides not matched to a gene: 10. Germline CDR1 reads KGHSH; CDR2 reads LQKENI. This CDR3 region has 15 residues. The CDR3 loop reads CASSREQGRTYGYTF. The CDR3 DNA is TGTGCCAGCTCACGCGAACAGGGGAGGACTTATGGCTACACCTTC.

This chain joins TRBV15 and TRBJ1-1; TRBD1 agrees at 8 bases. The V and J ends lost 3 bases and 1 base, in that order; junction bases with no gene match: 7. The germline V gene encodes CDR1 LNHNV and CDR2 YYDKDF (reference sequence). The CDR3 is made up of 16 amino acids. The CDR3 here is CATSRELGTGNTEAFF. The DNA for the CDR3 is TGTGCCACCAGCAGGGAACTTGGGACAGGGAACACTGAAGCTTTCTTT.

The table lists this clone with many counts. V gene TRBV4-1 combines with J gene TRBJ1-2; D might be TRBD1 (5 bases). The germline V and J ends were trimmed by 7 bases and 2 bases, with 20 bases remaining between them. The germline gives CDR1 MGHRA, CDR2 YSYEKL. CDR3 size: 16 residues. The CDR3 DNA follows: TGCGCCAGCAAGGGATCTCAGAGGGACGGGAACTATGGCTACACCTTC. This encodes CASKGSQRDGNYGYTF.

Here the CDR3 reads CSASIWGAFF. The CDR3 coding sequence is TGCAGTGCTAGCATCTGGGGGGCTTTCTTT. The chain uses TRBV20-1 and TRBJ1-1, with D possibly being TRBD1 (5 bases). Trimming shortened V by 3 bases and J by 11 bases, and 10 bases separated the two germline ends. Germline V CDR1 and CDR2: DFQATT, SNEGSKA (reference sequence). CDR3 length: 10 amino acids.

This clone occurred many times. V is TRBV30 and J is TRBJ2-5; 14 bases are shared with TRBD2. CDR1 GTSNPN and CDR2 SVGIG come from the germline V gene (reference sequence). CDR3 length: 16 amino acids. V dropped 4 bases and J dropped 6; count of bases not matched to a gene: 10. In DNA form, the CDR3 reads TGTGCCTGGATCGGTGGGGGGACTAGCGGGAGCCAGACCCAGTACTTC. It translates to CAWIGGGTSGSQTQYF.

This clone was seen only a few times. This chain links TRBV28 with TRBJ1-5, with a weak D call TRBD1 (6 bases). The ends were cut back, 4 bases at V and 7 bases at J, with 11 bases in the middle. The CDR3 consists of 13 residues. Per the germline V gene, CDR1 is MDHEN and CDR2 is SYDVKM. The CDR3 is CASSSGARQPQHF. CDR3 coding DNA: TGTGCCAGCAGTTCGGGGGCAAGGCAGCCCCAGCATTTT.

The V and J genes are TRBV6-6 and TRBJ1-1, with 8 bases that match TRBD1. The CDR3 is 14 residues long. Germline V gene data show CDR1 as MNHNY and CDR2 as SVGAGI (reference sequence). V lost 4 bases, J lost 5 bases, and 6 bases stayed unmatched. The CDR3 DNA follows: TGTGCCAGCAGTTCCGGACAGGGAGGAACTGAAGCTTTCTTT. Translated, it gives CASSSGQGGTEAFF.

The chain recombines TRBV7-8 with TRBJ2-3; 12 nucleotides line up with TRBD2. V was pared by 10 bases and J by 2 bases, with 4 bases of the junction left unmatched. From germline, CDR1 is SGHVS and CDR2 FQNEAQ. There are 14 residues in the CDR3. The CDR3 DNA sequence: TGTGCCATAGGACTAGCGGGAATCACAGATACGCAGTATTTT. Protein sequence: CAIGLAGITDTQYF.

The rearrangement joins TRBV7-6 to TRBJ2-5; D might be TRBD1 (5 bases). V shed 3 bases and J shed 5 bases, with 16 bases lying between them. The CDR3 consists of 15 residues. CDR1 is SGHVS and CDR2 is FNYEAQ in the germline V gene. The CDR3 here is CASSFSYQGGETQYF. In DNA, the CDR3 is TGTGCCAGCAGCTTCAGTTATCAGGGTGGCGAGACCCAGTACTTC.

Worth noting for this clone: A junction boundary mismatches the germline segment, possibly from a read error. CDR3 sequence (DNA): TGTGCCAGCAGTTTGGACGGAAGCTATGGCTACACCTTC. It translates to CASSLDGSYGYTF. The rearrangement links TRBV5-4 to TRBJ1-2; no firm D call. CDR3 length: 13 amino acids. In germline, CDR1 is SGHNT, CDR2 YYREEE (reference sequence).

CDR3 sequence reads: CASSPPGAGVGTDTQYF. CDR3 sequence (DNA): TGTGCCAGCTCACCACCGGGAGCGGGAGTGGGGACAGATACGCAGTATTTT. J is TRBJ2-3 and V is TRBV18; 8 bases line up with TRBD2. Germline values: CDR1 KGHSH, CDR2 LQKENI. V shed 0 bases and J 3 bases; nucleotides not matched to a gene: 8. This CDR3 is 17 amino acids long.

The J gene is TRBJ1-3, the V gene TRBV27; 7 nucleotides line up with TRBD1. After removal of 2 bases from V and 1 base from J, the junction contained 2 bases not matched to a gene. CDR3 length: 15 amino acids. Germline assignment: CDR1 MNHEY and CDR2 SMNVEV (reference sequence). The CDR3 sequence: CASSLGRGSGNTIYF. The CDR3 coding sequence is TGTGCCAGCAGTTTAGGCAGGGGGTCTGGAAACACCATATATTTT.